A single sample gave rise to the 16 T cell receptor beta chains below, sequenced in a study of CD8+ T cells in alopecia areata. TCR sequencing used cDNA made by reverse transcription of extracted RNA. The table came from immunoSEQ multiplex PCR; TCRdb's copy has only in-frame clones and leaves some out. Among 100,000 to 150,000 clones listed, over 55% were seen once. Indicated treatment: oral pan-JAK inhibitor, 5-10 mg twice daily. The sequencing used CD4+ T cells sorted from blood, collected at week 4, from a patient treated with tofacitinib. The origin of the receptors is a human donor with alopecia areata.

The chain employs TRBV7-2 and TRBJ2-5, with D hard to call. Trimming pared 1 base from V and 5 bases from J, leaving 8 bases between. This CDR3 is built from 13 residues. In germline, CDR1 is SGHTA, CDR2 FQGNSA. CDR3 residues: CASSLGVKETQYF. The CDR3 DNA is TGTGCCAGCAGCTTAGGAGTAAAGGAGACCCAGTACTTC.

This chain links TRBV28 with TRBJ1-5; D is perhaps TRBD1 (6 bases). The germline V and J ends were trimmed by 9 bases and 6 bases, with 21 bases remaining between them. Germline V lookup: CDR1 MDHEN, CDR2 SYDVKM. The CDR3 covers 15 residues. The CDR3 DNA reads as TGTGCCAGTGTGGGGGCAGGGTACAAGGGTCAGCCCCAGCATTTT. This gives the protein CASVGAGYKGQPQHF.

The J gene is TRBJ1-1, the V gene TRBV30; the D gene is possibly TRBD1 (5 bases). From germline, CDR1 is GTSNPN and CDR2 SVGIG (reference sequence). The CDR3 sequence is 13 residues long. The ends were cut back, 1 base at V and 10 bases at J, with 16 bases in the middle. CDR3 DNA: TGTGCCTGGAGTGGCGCGATGGATAGGGGAGCTTTCTTT. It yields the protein CAWSGAMDRGAFF.

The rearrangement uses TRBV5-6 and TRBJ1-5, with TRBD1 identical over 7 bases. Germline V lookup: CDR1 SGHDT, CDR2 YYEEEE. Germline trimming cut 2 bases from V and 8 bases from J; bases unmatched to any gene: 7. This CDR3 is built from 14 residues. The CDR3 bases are TGTGCCAGCAGCTTTCTGCAGGGGGGCGAGCCCCAGCATTTT. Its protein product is CASSFLQGGEPQHF.

Here the CDR3 DNA reads TGTGCCAGCAGCTTATCTAGCGGATACGAGCAGTACTTC. It codes for CASSLSSGYEQYF. This sequence joins TRBV7-2 and TRBJ2-7, with 7 positions matching TRBD2. The CDR3 sequence is 13 residues long. CDR1 is SGHTA and CDR2 is FQGNSA in the germline V gene. The ends lost 2 bases at V and 4 bases at J; junction bases unmatched: 2.

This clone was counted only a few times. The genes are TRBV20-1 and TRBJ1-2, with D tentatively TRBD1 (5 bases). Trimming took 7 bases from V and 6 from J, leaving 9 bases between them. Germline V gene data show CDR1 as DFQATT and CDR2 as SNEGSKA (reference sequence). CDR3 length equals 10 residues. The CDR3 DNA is TGCAGTGGACAGTGGAATGGCTACACCTTC. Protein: CSGQWNGYTF.

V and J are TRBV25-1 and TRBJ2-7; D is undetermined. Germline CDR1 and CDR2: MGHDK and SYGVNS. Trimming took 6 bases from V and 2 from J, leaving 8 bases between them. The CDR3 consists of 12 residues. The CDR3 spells CASRYGTYEQYF. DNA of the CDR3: TGTGCCAGCAGGTACGGAACCTACGAGCAGTACTTC.

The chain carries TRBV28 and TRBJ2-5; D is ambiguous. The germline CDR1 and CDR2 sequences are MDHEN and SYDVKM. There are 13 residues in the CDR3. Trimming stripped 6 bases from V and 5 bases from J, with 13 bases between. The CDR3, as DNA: TGTGCCAGCAGGAAGCAGCAGGAGGAGACCCAGTACTTC. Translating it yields CASRKQQEETQYF.

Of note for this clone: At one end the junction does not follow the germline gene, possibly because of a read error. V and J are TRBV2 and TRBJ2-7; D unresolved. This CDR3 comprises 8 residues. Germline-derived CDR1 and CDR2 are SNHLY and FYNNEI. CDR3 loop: CASSESRF. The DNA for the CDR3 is TGTGCCAGCAGTGAATCCCGCTTC.

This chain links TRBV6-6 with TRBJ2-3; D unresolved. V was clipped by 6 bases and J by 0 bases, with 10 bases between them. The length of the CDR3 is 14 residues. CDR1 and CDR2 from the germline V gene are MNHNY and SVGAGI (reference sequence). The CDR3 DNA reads TGTGCCAGCAGCCTCTCCCCCAGCACAGATACGCAGTATTTT. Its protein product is CASSLSPSTDTQYF.

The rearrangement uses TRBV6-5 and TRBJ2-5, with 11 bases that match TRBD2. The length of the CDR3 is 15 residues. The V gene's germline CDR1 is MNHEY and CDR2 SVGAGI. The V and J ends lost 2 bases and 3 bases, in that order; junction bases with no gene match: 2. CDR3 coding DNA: TGTGCCAGCAGTTACCGACTAGCGGGGAAAGAGACCCAGTACTTC. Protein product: CASSYRLAGKETQYF.

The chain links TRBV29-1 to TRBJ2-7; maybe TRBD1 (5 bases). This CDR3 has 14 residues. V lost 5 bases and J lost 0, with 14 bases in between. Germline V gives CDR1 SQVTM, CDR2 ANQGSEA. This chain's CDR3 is CSVPYRNNSYEQYF. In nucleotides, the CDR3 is TGCAGCGTTCCATACAGGAACAACTCCTACGAGCAGTACTTC.

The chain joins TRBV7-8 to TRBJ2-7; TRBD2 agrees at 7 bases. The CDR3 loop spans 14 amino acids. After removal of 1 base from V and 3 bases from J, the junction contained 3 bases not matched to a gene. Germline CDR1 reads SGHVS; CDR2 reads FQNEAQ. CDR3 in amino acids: CASSLGSGYYEQYF. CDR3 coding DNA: TGTGCCAGCAGCTTAGGTAGCGGGTACTACGAGCAGTACTTC.

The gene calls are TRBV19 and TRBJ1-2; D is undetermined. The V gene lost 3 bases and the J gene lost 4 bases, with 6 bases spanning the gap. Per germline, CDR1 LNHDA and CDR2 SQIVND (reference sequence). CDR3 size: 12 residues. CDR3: CASSIAGYGYTF. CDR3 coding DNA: TGTGCCAGTAGTATTGCGGGCTATGGCTACACCTTC.

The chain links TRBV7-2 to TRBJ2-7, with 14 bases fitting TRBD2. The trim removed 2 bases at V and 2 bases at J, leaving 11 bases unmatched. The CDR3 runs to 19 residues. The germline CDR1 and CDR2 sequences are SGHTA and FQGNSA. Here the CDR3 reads CASSLLNGLAGGPPYEQYF. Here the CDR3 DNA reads TGTGCCAGCAGCTTACTGAACGGACTAGCGGGAGGCCCCCCCTACGAGCAGTACTTC. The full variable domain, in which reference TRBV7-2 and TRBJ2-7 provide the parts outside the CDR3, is GAGVSQSPSNKVTEKGKDVELRCDPISGHTALYWYRQSLGQGLEFLIYFQGNSAPDKSGLPSDRFSAERTGGSVSTLTIQRTQQEDSAVYLCASSLLNGLAGGPPYEQYFGPGTRLTVT.

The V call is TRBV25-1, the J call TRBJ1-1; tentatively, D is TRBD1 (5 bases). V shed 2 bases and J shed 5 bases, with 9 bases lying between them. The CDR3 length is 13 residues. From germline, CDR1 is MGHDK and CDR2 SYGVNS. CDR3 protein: CASSEPGGTEAFF. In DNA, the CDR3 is TGTGCCAGCAGTGAACCGGGGGGAACTGAAGCTTTCTTT. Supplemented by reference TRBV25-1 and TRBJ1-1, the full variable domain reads EADIYQTPRYLVIGTGKKITLECSQTMGHDKMYWYQQDPGMELHLIHYSYGVNSTEKGDLSSESTVSRIRTEHFPLTLESARPSHTSQYLCASSEPGGTEAFFGQGTRLTVV.